Listed below are T cell receptor beta chains from one sample, sequenced in a study of regulatory T cells in long-lasting Graves disease. TCRdb redid the calling of the multiplex PCR reads with MiXCR, one entry per CDR3 protein. The data hold approximately 350,000 distinct CDR3 sequences, with about 11% observed a single time. These records were also assigned to another study, of T cells in Graves' hyperthyroidism and ophthalmopathy.

Material: peripheral blood mononuclear cells (PBMCs), obtained at new diagnosis, from a patient treated with antithyroid drugs. The source is a woman between 18 and 29 years old with Graves disease. Each CDR3 is given without its conserved first and last residue.

V: TRBV20-1; J: TRBJ2-7; CDR3: SAQPSGSDEQY
V: TRBV4-3; J: TRBJ2-3; CDR3: ASSQGAGLGDTQY
V: TRBV20-1; J: TRBJ1-4; CDR3: SAGLGNELF
V: TRBV27; J: TRBJ2-1; CDR3: ASSLEGLAGIDEQF
V: TRBV28; J: TRBJ1-3; CDR3: ASGPGQGWAGNTIY
V: TRBV6-1; J: TRBJ1-1; CDR3: ASRKIQGSTEAF
V: TRBV20-1; J: TRBJ1-5; CDR3: SAASQERRGQPQH
V: TRBV20-1; J: TRBJ2-2; CDR3: SARVTRGWNTGELF
V: TRBV24-1; J: TRBJ2-1; CDR3: ATSDLQHRNEQF
V: TRBV20-1; J: TRBJ2-5; CDR3: SARDPKLAGVVGETQY
V: TRBV12-3/TRBV12-4; J: TRBJ2-5; CDR3: ASSLRPGTQY
V: TRBV27; J: TRBJ1-1; CDR3: ASSLTRGMNTEAF